Listed here is a single TCR beta chain. Authors' analysis steps: The authors estimated nucleated cell counts from reference gene primer amplification. Clones were read by immunoSEQ multiplex PCR, and TCRdb kept only the in-frame ones, dropping some. D and trimming come from the DNA, and the V and J calls and clone size come from that table. The data show roughly 140,000 clones, with 70% to 90% seen just once and 6.5% to 9.5% held by the top ten. Patients at the Seattle site were enrolled during active infection and followed longitudinally. The data originate from a study of blood T cell repertoires in COVID-19. Across the study: Donors in the United States, Italy and Spain gave samples during acute or convalescent COVID-19. PBMCs, B-cell-depleted T cells, or T cells were the source of the cDNA or gDNA that made up the material.

This TCR derives from a woman aged 55-70 years with COVID-19, enrolled during active disease. Sequenced sample: peripheral blood.

CDR3 DNA: TGCGCCAGCAGTGCCCTCGAGGCGAGTCAGCCCCAGCATTTT. It is translated as CASSALEASQPQHF. This chain links TRBV10-2 with TRBJ1-5; no reliable D call. The CDR3 is 14 residues long. V gave up 4 bases and J gave up 6 bases, with 13 bases separating them. The germline gives CDR1 WSHSY, CDR2 SAAADI.